This note documents a single T cell receptor beta chain sequence. The record originates from a study of blood T cell repertoires in COVID-19. About the research overall: The study drew acute and convalescent COVID-19 samples from the United States, Italy and Spain. In each case, the material was cDNA or gDNA derived from T cells, B-cell-depleted T cells, or PBMCs.

Participants came from some 23 US areas, aged roughly 18 to 89 years. This table comes from immunoSEQ multiplex PCR, and its TCRdb copy is limited to in-frame clones, with some not included. The table lists around 300,000 clones, 80% to 90% of them singletons. V shed 7 bases and J 7 bases; nucleotides not matched to a gene: 15. The CDR3 is 15 amino acids. The V gene's germline CDR1 is MNHNY and CDR2 SVGAGI (reference sequence). The sample taken for sequencing was PBMCs or T cells enriched from blood (not recorded which). The sequence came from a woman aged 18-29 years who had recovered from COVID-19. The V gene is TRBV6-6, the J gene TRBJ2-7, with 8 bases lining up with TRBD1. The CDR3 loop is CASIGRDRSFEEQYF. The CDR3 nucleotides read TGTGCCAGCATCGGGCGGGACAGGTCCTTCGAGGAGCAGTACTTC.